This TCR beta chain came from a study of T cells in Graves' hyperthyroidism and ophthalmopathy. Fresh peripheral blood, roughly 10 ml of it, supplied the PBMCs. The ends lost 6 bases at V and 0 bases at J; junction bases unmatched: 4. CDR3 length: 15 amino acids. Germline CDR1 MDHEN, CDR2 SYDVKM. Amplification of TCR beta CDR3 regions used RNA as the template. The HTBI primer set served for first-round RT-PCR of the TCR CDR3. MiXCR, run by TCRdb on the multiplex PCR reads, gives a single entry per CDR3 protein. The sample holds some 740,000 distinct CDR3 sequences, about 15% seen once. This clonotype was picked up a small number of times.

This TCR was sampled from a woman between 18 and 29 years old with Graves' hyperthyroidism. The sample taken for sequencing was blood. The rearrangement links TRBV28 to TRBJ2-7; TRBD1 matches 11 bases. This CDR3 reads CASRPGTGGSYEQYF. CDR3 nucleotides: TGTGCCAGCAGGCCGGGGACAGGGGGCTCCTACGAGCAGTACTTC.